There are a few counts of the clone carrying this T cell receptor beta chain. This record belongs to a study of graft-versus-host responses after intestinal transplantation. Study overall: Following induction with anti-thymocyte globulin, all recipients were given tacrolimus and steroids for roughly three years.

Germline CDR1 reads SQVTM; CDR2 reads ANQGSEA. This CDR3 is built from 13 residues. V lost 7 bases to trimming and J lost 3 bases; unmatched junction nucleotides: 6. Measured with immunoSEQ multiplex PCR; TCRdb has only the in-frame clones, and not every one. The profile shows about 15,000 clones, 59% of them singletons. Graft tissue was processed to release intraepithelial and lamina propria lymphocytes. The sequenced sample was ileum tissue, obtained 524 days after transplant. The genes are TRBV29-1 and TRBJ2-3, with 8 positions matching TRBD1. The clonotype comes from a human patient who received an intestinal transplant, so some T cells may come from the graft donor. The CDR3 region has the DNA TGCAGCGGTACGACAGGGGCAACAGATACGCAGTATTTT. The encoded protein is CSGTTGATDTQYF.